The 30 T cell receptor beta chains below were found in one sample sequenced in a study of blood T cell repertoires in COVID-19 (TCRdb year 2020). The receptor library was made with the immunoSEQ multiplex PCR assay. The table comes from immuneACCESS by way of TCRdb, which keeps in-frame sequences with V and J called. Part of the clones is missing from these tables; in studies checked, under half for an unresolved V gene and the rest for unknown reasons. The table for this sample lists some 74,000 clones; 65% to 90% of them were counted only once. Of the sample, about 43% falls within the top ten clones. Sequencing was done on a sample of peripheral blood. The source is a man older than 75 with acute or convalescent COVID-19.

The CDR3 DNA reads as TGTGCCAGCAGACAACTAGCGGGGTTCTACAATGAGCAGTTCTTC. Translation: CASRQLAGFYNEQFF. The chain recombines TRBV7-2 with TRBJ2-1; 10 bases match TRBD2. Germline values: CDR1 SGHTA, CDR2 FQGNSA. J gave up 3 bases and V 6 bases, and 5 bases lay outside the gene matches. The CDR3 has 15 amino acids.

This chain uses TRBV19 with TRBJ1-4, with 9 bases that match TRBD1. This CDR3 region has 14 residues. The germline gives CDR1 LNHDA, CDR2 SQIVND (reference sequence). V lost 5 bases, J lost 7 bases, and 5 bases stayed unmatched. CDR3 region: CASSVQGAGEKLFF. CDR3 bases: TGTGCCAGTAGTGTACAGGGGGCAGGTGAAAAACTGTTTTTT.

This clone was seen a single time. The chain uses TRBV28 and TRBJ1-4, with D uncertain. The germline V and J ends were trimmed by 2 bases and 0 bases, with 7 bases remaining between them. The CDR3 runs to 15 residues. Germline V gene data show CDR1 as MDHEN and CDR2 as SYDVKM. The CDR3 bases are TGTGCCAGCAGTTTACGGGGATCAACTAATGAAAAACTGTTTTTT. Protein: CASSLRGSTNEKLFF.

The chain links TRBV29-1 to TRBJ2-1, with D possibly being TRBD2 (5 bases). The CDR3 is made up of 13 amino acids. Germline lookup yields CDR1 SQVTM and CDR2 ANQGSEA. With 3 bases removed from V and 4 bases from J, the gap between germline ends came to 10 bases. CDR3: CSVDGGLYNEQFF. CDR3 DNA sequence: TGCAGCGTTGACGGCGGGCTGTACAATGAGCAGTTCTTC.

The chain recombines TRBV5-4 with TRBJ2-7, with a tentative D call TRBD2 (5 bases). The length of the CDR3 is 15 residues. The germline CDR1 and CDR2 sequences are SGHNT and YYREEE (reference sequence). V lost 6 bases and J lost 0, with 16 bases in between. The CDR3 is CASTLQRGSSYEQYF. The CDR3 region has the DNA TGTGCCAGCACACTACAACGGGGAAGCTCCTACGAGCAGTACTTC.

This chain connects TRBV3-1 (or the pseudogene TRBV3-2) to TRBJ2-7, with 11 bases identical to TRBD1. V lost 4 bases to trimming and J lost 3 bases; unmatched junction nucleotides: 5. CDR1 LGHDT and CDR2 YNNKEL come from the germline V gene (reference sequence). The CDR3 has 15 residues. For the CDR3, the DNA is TGTGCCAGCAGCCCTGGACAGGGGGCTAGCTACGAGCAGTACTTC. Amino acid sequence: CASSPGQGASYEQYF.

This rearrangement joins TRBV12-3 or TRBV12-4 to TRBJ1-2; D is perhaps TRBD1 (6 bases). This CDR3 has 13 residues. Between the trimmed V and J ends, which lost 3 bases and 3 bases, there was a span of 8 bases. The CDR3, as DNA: TGTGCCAGCAGTTTGGACAGAGACTATGGCTACACCTTC. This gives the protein CASSLDRDYGYTF.

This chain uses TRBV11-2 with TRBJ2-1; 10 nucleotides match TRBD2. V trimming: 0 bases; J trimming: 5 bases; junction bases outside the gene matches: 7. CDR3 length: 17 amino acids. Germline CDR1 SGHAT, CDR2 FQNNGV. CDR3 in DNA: TGTGCCAGCAGCTTAGATCGGGGAGCGGGAGGGAACAATGAGCAGTTCTTC. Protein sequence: CASSLDRGAGGNNEQFF.

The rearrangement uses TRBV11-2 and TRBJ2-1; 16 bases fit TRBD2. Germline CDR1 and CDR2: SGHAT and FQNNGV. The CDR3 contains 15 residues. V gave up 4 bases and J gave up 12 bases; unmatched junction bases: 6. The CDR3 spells CASSSGLAGGRSQFF. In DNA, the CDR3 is TGTGCCAGCAGCTCGGGACTAGCGGGGGGGCGGTCGCAGTTCTTC. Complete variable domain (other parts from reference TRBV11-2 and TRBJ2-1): EAGVAQSPRYKIIEKRQSVAFWCNPISGHATLYWYQQILGQGPKLLIQFQNNGVVDDSQLPKDRFSAERLKGVDSTLKIQPAKLEDSAVYLCASSSGLAGGRSQFFGPGTRLTVL.

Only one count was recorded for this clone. The CDR3 loop reads CASSSSGTGINEKLFF. CDR3 nucleotides: TGTGCCAGCAGTTCCTCAGGGACAGGAATAAATGAAAAACTGTTTTTT. The chain links TRBV28 to TRBJ1-4; the match to TRBD1 covers 8 bases. J gave up 5 bases and V 4 bases, and 9 bases lay outside the gene matches. Per germline, CDR1 MDHEN and CDR2 SYDVKM. The CDR3 totals 16 residues.

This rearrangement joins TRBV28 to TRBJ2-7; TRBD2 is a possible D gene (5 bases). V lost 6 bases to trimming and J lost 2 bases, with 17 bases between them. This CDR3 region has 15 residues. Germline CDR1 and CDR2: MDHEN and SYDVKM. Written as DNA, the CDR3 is TGTGCCAGCAGCTCAGGTGGAGGAGGAACCTACGAGCAGTACTTC. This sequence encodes CASSSGGGGTYEQYF.

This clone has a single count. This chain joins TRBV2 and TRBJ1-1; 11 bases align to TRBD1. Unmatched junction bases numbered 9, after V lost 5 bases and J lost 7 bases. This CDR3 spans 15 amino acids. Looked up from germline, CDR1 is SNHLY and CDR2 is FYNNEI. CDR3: CASSPFGQGAGEAFF. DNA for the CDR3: TGTGCCAGCAGTCCCTTCGGACAGGGGGCGGGTGAAGCTTTCTTT. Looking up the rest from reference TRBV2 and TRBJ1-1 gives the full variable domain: EPEVTQTPSHQVTQMGQEVILRCVPISNHLYFYWYRQILGQKVEFLVSFYNNEISEKSEIFDDQFSVERPDGSNFTLKIRSTKLEDSAMYFCASSPFGQGAGEAFFGQGTRLTVV.

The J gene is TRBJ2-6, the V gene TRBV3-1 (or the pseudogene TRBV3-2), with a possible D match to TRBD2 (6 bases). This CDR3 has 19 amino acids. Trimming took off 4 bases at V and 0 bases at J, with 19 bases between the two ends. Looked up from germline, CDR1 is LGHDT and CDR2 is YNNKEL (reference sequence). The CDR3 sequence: CASSLTGEAKSSGANVLTF. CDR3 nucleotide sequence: TGTGCCAGCAGCCTCACCGGGGAGGCGAAGAGCTCTGGGGCCAACGTCCTGACTTTC.

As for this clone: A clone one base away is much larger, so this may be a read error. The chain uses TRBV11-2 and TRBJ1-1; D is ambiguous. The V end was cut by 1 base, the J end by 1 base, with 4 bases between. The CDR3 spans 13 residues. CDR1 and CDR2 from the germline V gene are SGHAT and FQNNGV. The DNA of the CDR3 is TGTGCCAGCAGCTTAGGCGGGAACACTGAAGCTTTCTTT. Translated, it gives CASSLGGNTEAFF.

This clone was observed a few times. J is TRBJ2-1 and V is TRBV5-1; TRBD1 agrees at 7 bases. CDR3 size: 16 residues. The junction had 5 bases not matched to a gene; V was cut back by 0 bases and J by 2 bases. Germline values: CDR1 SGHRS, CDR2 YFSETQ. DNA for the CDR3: TGCGCCAGCAGCTTGGTAGGCAGGGGGACCTACAATGAGCAGTTCTTC. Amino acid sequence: CASSLVGRGTYNEQFF.

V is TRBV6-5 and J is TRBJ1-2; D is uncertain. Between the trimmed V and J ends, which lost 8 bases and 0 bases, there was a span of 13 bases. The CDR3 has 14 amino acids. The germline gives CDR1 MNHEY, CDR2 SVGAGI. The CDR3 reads CASAGERANYGYTF. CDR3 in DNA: TGTGCCAGCGCCGGGGAGCGAGCTAACTATGGCTACACCTTC.

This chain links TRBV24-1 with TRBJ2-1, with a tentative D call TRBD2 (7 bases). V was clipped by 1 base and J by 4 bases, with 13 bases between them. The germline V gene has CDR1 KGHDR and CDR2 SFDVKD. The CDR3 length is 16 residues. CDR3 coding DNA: TGTGCCACCAGTGATTTAGGGGGGGATGGGTACAATGAGCAGTTCTTC. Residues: CATSDLGGDGYNEQFF.

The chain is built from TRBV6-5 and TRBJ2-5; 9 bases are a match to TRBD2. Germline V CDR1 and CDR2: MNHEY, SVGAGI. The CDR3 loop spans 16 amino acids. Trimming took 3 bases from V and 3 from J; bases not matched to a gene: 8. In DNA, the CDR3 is TGTGCCAGCAGTTATCAGACTAGCGGAGCAAAAGAGACCCAGTACTTC. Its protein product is CASSYQTSGAKETQYF.

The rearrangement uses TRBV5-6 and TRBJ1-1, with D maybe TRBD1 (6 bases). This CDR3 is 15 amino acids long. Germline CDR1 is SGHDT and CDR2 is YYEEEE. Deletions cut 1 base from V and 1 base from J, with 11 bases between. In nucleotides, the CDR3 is TGTGCCAGCAGCTTGTTGGGGACATCGAACACTGAAGCTTTCTTT. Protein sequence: CASSLLGTSNTEAFF.

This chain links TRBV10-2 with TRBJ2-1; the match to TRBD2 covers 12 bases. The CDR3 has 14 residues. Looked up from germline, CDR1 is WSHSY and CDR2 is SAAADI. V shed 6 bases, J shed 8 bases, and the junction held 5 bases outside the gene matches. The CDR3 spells CASRLAGGLHEQFF. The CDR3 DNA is TGCGCCAGCAGACTAGCGGGAGGTTTACATGAGCAGTTCTTC.

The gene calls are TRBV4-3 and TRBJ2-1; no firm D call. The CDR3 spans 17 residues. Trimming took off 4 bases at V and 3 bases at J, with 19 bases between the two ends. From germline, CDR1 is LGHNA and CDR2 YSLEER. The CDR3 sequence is CASSPQEAGLLYNEQFF. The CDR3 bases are TGCGCCAGCAGCCCCCAAGAAGCTGGGCTACTCTACAATGAGCAGTTCTTC.

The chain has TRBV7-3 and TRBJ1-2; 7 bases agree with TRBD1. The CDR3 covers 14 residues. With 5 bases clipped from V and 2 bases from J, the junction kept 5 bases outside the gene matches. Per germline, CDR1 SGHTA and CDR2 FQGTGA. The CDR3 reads CASSPGTANYGYTF. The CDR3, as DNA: TGTGCCAGCAGCCCCGGGACAGCGAACTATGGCTACACCTTC.

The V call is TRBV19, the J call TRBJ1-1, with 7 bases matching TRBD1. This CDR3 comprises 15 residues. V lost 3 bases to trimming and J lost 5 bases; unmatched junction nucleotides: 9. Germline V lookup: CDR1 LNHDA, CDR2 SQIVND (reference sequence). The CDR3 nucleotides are TGTGCCAGTAGTATCACCCGGGCCAGGGGGACTGAAGCTTTCTTT. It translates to CASSITRARGTEAFF.

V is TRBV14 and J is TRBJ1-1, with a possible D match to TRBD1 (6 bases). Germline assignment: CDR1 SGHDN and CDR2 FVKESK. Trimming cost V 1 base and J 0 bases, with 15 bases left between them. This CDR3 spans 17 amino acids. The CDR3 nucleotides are TGTGCCAGCAGCCAAGGGGGTGCAGGGGCGATGAACACTGAAGCTTTCTTT. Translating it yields CASSQGGAGAMNTEAFF.

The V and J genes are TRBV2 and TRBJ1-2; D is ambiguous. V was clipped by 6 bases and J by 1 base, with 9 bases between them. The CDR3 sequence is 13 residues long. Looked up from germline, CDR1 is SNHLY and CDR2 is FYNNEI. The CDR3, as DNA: TGTGCCAGCAGAGAGCAGGTTAACTATGGCTACACCTTC. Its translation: CASREQVNYGYTF.

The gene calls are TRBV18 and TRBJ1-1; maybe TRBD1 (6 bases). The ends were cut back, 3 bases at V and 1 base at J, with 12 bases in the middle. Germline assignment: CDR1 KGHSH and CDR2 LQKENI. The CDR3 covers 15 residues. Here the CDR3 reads CASSPYTGTNTEAFF. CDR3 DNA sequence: TGTGCCAGCTCACCCTATACAGGGACGAACACTGAAGCTTTCTTT.

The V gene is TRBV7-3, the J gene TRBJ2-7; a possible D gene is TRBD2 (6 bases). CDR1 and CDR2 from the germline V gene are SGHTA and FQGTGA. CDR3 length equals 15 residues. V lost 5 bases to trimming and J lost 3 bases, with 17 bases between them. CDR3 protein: CASSLRRGIGYEQYF. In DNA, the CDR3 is TGTGCCAGCAGCCTACGGCGGGGAATCGGCTACGAGCAGTACTTC.

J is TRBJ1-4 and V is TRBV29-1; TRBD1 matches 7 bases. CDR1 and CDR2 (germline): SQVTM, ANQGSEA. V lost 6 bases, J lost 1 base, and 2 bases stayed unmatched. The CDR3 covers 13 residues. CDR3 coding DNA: TGCAGCGTGACAGGGCTAACTAATGAAAAACTGTTTTTT. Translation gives CSVTGLTNEKLFF.

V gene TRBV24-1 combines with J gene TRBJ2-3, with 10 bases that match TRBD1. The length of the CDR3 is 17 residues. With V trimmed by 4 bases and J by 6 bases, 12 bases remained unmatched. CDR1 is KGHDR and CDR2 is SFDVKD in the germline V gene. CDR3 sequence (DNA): TGTGCCACCAGTGACCACATTCCCGGGACAGGGGTTGATACGCAGTATTTT. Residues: CATSDHIPGTGVDTQYF.

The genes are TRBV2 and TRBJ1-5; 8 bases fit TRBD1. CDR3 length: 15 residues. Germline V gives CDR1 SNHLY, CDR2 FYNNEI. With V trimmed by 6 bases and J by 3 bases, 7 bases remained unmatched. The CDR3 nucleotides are TGTGCCAGCAGCGCCGACAGGGGTTTCAATCAGCCCCAGCATTTT. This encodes CASSADRGFNQPQHF.